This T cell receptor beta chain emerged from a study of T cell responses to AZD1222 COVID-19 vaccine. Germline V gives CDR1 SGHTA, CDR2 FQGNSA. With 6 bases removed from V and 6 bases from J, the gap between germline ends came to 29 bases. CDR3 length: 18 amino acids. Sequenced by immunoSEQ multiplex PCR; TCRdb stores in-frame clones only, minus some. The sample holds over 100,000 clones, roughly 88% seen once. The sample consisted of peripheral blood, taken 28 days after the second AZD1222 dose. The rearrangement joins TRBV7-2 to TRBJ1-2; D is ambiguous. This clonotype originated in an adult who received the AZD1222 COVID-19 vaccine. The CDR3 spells CASRKPGGGLAKEDGYTF. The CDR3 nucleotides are TGTGCCAGCAGGAAACCAGGCGGAGGGCTGGCGAAGGAGGATGGCTACACCTTC. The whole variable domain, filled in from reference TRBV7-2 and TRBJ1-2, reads GAGVSQSPSNKVTEKGKDVELRCDPISGHTALYWYRQSLGQGLEFLIYFQGNSAPDKSGLPSDRFSAERTGGSVSTLTIQRTQQEDSAVYLCASRKPGGGLAKEDGYTFGSGTRLTVV.